The clone carrying this T cell receptor (beta chain) has at least ten counts. Germline V lookup: CDR1 MNHEY, CDR2 SMNVEV (reference sequence). The ends were cut back, 3 bases at V and 5 bases at J, with 19 bases in the middle. The CDR3 contains 16 residues. The sample belongs to a study of blood T cell repertoires in COVID-19. Turning to the study itself: Acute and convalescent COVID-19 samples came from the United States, Italy and Spain.

Authors' processing steps: Estimated nucleated cell counts came from reference gene primer amplification. Measured with immunoSEQ multiplex PCR; TCRdb has only the in-frame clones, and not every one. The V and J calls and clone size were taken over from that table, and D and trimming were inferred from the DNA. The sample includes about 300,000 clones, roughly 88% of them seen just once. The sequence derives from a woman aged 45-65 years with acute or convalescent COVID-19. The sequenced sample was peripheral blood. The V and J genes are TRBV27 and TRBJ1-2; possibly TRBD1 for D (5 bases). Here the CDR3 DNA reads TGTGCCAGCAGTTTTCCAGGGCAGCCAAGAGGTTATGGCTACACCTTC. It yields the protein CASSFPGQPRGYGYTF.